This TCR beta chain originates from a study of regulatory T cells in long-lasting Graves disease. The time point here: newly diagnosed GD, antithyroid drugs for less than 3 months. There was RNA extracted from PBMCs, and the TCR library was made from it. All patients originated from an endocrinology department located in Xi'an, China. Library construction for TCR beta used iRepertoire HTBI primers and Arm-PCR of CDR3 regions. MiXCR was run by TCRdb on the multiplex PCR reads, yielding one entry per CDR3 protein. The table includes 350,000 to 400,000 distinct CDR3 sequences, roughly 15% detected once. This clonotype occurred many times. This sample was shared with a second study, whose subject was T cells in Graves' hyperthyroidism and ophthalmopathy. From that report: Using the HTBI primer set, a first-round RT-PCR was run on the TCR CDR3.

This TCR derives from a young woman with Graves disease. The sequencing here drew on peripheral blood mononuclear cells (PBMCs), taken at new diagnosis, from a patient treated with antithyroid drugs.

The CDR3 region has the DNA TGTGCCACCAGTGATTTCAGGGACACCGGGGAGCTGTTTTTT. This translates into CATSDFRDTGELFF. The chain joins TRBV24-1 to TRBJ2-2; a weak D match, TRBD1 (5 bases). Trimming took off 1 base at V and 3 bases at J, with 5 bases between the two ends. The CDR3 has 14 amino acids. Germline V gives CDR1 KGHDR, CDR2 SFDVKD.